The 22 T cell receptor beta chains below all came from one sample that was sequenced in a study of T-cell reconstitution after alpha-beta-depleted transplantation in children. A TCRbeta library incorporating unique molecular identifiers was prepared. TCRdb reprocessed the PCR reads via MiXCR and lists one record per CDR3 protein. Of 610,000 or so distinct CDR3 sequences in the sample, approximately 30% are singletons; the top ten hold under 45%. Source: PBMCs, taken before TCRalphabeta/CD19-depleted stem cell transplant. These TCRs come from a boy in the first two years of life with Wiskott-Aldrich syndrome, due to receive a stem cell transplant.

This clonotype has just a few counts. The chain combines TRBV29-1 with TRBJ1-3, with D unclear. Germline CDR1 and CDR2: SQVTM and ANQGSEA. V was cut by 6 bases and J by 4 bases, with 10 bases left in between. The CDR3 is 12 amino acids. CDR3: CSVRELGNTIYF. CDR3 sequence (DNA): TGCAGCGTGAGGGAATTGGGAAACACCATATATTTT.

V gene TRBV29-1 combines with J gene TRBJ2-3; D is undetermined. This CDR3 region has 13 residues. Trimming shortened V by 4 bases and J by 0 bases, and 8 bases separated the two germline ends. Germline V gene lookup returns CDR1 SQVTM and CDR2 ANQGSEA. The CDR3 protein is CSVAWLSTDTQYF. The CDR3 region has the DNA TGCAGCGTTGCTTGGCTAAGCACAGATACGCAGTATTTT.

J is TRBJ1-2 and V is TRBV5-1, with D unclear. This CDR3 contains 14 residues. Germline values: CDR1 SGHRS, CDR2 YFSETQ. V was clipped by 1 base and J by 2 bases, with 9 bases between them. CDR3 nucleotides: TGCGCCAGCAGCTTGATGAGCGAGAACTATGGCTACACCTTC. It translates to CASSLMSENYGYTF.

The V call is TRBV11-2, the J call TRBJ2-1; tentative D call: TRBD1 (5 bases). V lost 1 base and J 6 bases, leaving 10 bases between the germline ends. The CDR3 is 14 amino acids. Germline assignment: CDR1 SGHAT and CDR2 FQNNGV. CDR3 protein: CASSLARGLNEQFF. CDR3 bases: TGTGCCAGCAGCTTAGCTAGGGGCCTCAATGAGCAGTTCTTC.

The V and J genes are TRBV20-1 and TRBJ2-5, with D unclear. This CDR3 is built from 13 residues. Germline V gives CDR1 DFQATT, CDR2 SNEGSKA (reference sequence). Trimming shortened V by 3 bases and J by 1 base, and 9 bases separated the two germline ends. The CDR3 coding sequence is TGCAGTGCTAGCAGGAATTCCCAAGAGACCCAGTACTTC. This codes for CSASRNSQETQYF.

The chain employs TRBV6-6 and TRBJ2-1; perhaps TRBD1 as D (6 bases). Looked up from germline, CDR1 is MNHNY and CDR2 is SVGAGI (reference sequence). V was cut by 9 bases and J by 0 bases, with 9 bases left in between. This CDR3 has 13 amino acids. CDR3 nucleotides: TGTGCCAGTGACAGGAGCTCCTACAATGAGCAGTTCTTC. Protein: CASDRSSYNEQFF.

The sample holds many counts of this clonotype. This sequence joins TRBV5-1 and TRBJ2-6; 7 nucleotides align to TRBD1. CDR3 size: 18 residues. Unmatched junction bases numbered 6, after V lost 0 bases and J lost 0 bases. Germline CDR1 SGHRS, CDR2 YFSETQ. As DNA, the CDR3 is TGCGCCAGCAGCTTGGGTCGGACAGGCTACTCTGGGGCCAACGTCCTGACTTTC. Its protein is CASSLGRTGYSGANVLTF.

The chain links TRBV5-1 to TRBJ2-5; D tentatively reads TRBD1 or TRBD2 (5 bases each). This CDR3 comprises 15 residues. The germline V and J ends were trimmed by 4 bases and 5 bases, with 18 bases remaining between them. CDR1 SGHRS and CDR2 YFSETQ come from the germline V gene. CDR3 DNA: TGCGCCAGCAGCAATCCGGGACGACCCCCGGAGACCCAGTACTTC. It is translated as CASSNPGRPPETQYF.

V usage is TRBV10-3 and J usage is TRBJ2-2, with 7 positions matching TRBD2. This CDR3 spans 15 amino acids. V was pared by 5 bases and J by 2 bases, with 5 bases of the junction left unmatched. Germline V lookup: CDR1 ENHRY, CDR2 SYGVKD. Written as DNA, the CDR3 is TGTGCCATCAGTCCCCTAGCGGTCAACACCGGGGAGCTGTTTTTT. Its protein product is CAISPLAVNTGELFF.

CDR3 nucleotide sequence: TGTGCCAGTTCCCGGGACAGGGACTCCTACGAGCAGTACTTC. This translates into CASSRDRDSYEQYF. This chain joins TRBV6-1 and TRBJ2-7; 9 bases are shared with TRBD1. From germline, CDR1 is MNHNS and CDR2 SASEGT. The ends lost 9 bases at V and 0 bases at J; junction bases unmatched: 6. The CDR3 loop spans 14 amino acids.

The chain couples TRBV12-3 or TRBV12-4 to TRBJ1-1; D possibly corresponds to TRBD1 (6 bases). Trimming shortened V by 2 bases and J by 0 bases, and 13 bases separated the two germline ends. This CDR3 spans 16 amino acids. CDR3 sequence reads: CASSLTGKTMNTEAFF. CDR3 bases: TGTGCCAGCAGTTTAACAGGGAAGACTATGAACACTGAAGCTTTCTTT.

CDR3 region: CASSFASGGTEAFF. In DNA, the CDR3 is TGCGCCAGCAGCTTTGCTTCAGGGGGCACTGAAGCTTTCTTT. The chain uses TRBV5-1 and TRBJ1-1; 7 bases are a match to TRBD1. The CDR3 is made up of 14 amino acids. The germline V gene encodes CDR1 SGHRS and CDR2 YFSETQ. The trim removed 2 bases at V and 4 bases at J, leaving 5 bases unmatched.

This clonotype was seen a handful of times. The chain uses TRBV5-1 and TRBJ2-5, with 7 bases that match TRBD1. The CDR3 loop spans 14 amino acids. CDR1 is SGHRS, CDR2 YFSETQ, per germline. The trim removed 4 bases at V and 5 bases at J, leaving 8 bases unmatched. CDR3 loop: CASSKGTGVETQYF. The CDR3 nucleotides read TGCGCCAGCAGCAAGGGAACAGGGGTCGAGACCCAGTACTTC. The complete variable domain, with remaining parts taken from reference TRBV5-1 and TRBJ2-5, reads KAGVTQTPRYLIKTRGQQVTLSCSPISGHRSVSWYQQTPGQGLQFLFEYFSETQRNKGNFPGRFSGRQFSNSRSEMNVSTLELGDSALYLCASSKGTGVETQYFGPGTRLLVL.

This chain links TRBV5-1 with TRBJ2-5, with D possibly matching TRBD2 (7 bases). The CDR3 has 15 amino acids. Germline V gene sequence: CDR1 SGHRS, CDR2 YFSETQ. V was trimmed by 5 bases and J by 1 base, leaving 15 bases between them. The CDR3 bases are TGCGCCAGCAGGAATTCACGGGGGGCCCAAGAGACCCAGTACTTC. This sequence encodes CASRNSRGAQETQYF.

The chain is built from TRBV29-1 and TRBJ2-1; no definite D call. Germline lookup yields CDR1 SQVTM and CDR2 ANQGSEA. CDR3 length: 13 amino acids. V was trimmed by 4 bases and J by 0 bases, leaving 7 bases between them. Written as DNA, the CDR3 is TGCAGCGTTGGGACCAGCTCCTACAATGAGCAGTTCTTC. Amino acid sequence: CSVGTSSYNEQFF.

There are a few counts of this clonotype. The rearrangement joins TRBV12-3 or TRBV12-4 to TRBJ2-1, with 8 bases fitting TRBD2. V was clipped by 5 bases and J by 4 bases; unmatched bases: 7. This CDR3 has 15 amino acids. The CDR3 DNA reads as TGTGCCAGCAGTAAGACTAGCGACCCGTACAATGAGCAGTTCTTC. This sequence encodes CASSKTSDPYNEQFF.

This clonotype came up a few times. The V gene is TRBV20-1, the J gene TRBJ2-3, with D unresolved. Trimming stripped 6 bases from V and 4 bases from J, with 11 bases between. The germline V gene encodes CDR1 DFQATT and CDR2 SNEGSKA (reference sequence). This CDR3 comprises 12 residues. CDR3 region: CSAHPPADTQYF. Written as DNA, the CDR3 is TGCAGTGCCCACCCCCCGGCAGATACGCAGTATTTT.

This clonotype was seen just once. The chain joins TRBV20-1 to TRBJ1-6, with no clear D. The germline V gene encodes CDR1 DFQATT and CDR2 SNEGSKA (reference sequence). Trimming removed 5 bases from V and 5 bases from J, with 19 bases in between. CDR3 length: 16 amino acids. CDR3 residues: CSAPKKNYTDNSPLHF. The CDR3 region has the DNA TGCAGTGCTCCGAAGAAGAATTACACTGATAATTCACCCCTCCACTTT.

The chain is built from TRBV27 and TRBJ2-7, with 9 positions matching TRBD2. Germline V gene lookup returns CDR1 MNHEY and CDR2 SMNVEV (reference sequence). The J segment lost 5 bases and the V segment lost 6 bases, leaving 5 bases of the junction unmatched. The CDR3 spans 13 residues. CDR3 nucleotides: TGTGCCAGCAGGACAGCGGGAGGCCACGAGCAGTACTTC. As protein: CASRTAGGHEQYF.

The genes are TRBV5-1 and TRBJ2-3; 9 bases align to TRBD2. This CDR3 spans 15 amino acids. Germline lookup yields CDR1 SGHRS and CDR2 YFSETQ. Germline trimming cut 4 bases from V and 2 bases from J; bases unmatched to any gene: 5. The CDR3 bases are TGCGCCAGCAGCGTATGGACTAGCGACACAGATACGCAGTATTTT. Its translation: CASSVWTSDTDTQYF.

The chain recombines TRBV12-3 or TRBV12-4 with TRBJ2-1, with TRBD2 matching 11 bases. Trimming took 6 bases from V and 4 from J; bases not matched to a gene: 11. CDR3 length: 17 amino acids. This chain's CDR3 is CASSEAGLAARYNEQFF. The CDR3 DNA reads as TGTGCCAGCAGCGAAGCGGGACTAGCGGCACGATACAATGAGCAGTTCTTC.

This clonotype was recorded a few times. The V and J genes are TRBV12-3 or TRBV12-4 and TRBJ1-4; TRBD1 aligns across 10 bases. J lost 7 bases, V lost 7 bases, and 6 bases had no gene match. This CDR3 has 14 amino acids. The CDR3 DNA is TGTGCCAGCACCCCGGGACAGGGGACTGAAAAACTGTTTTTT. As protein: CASTPGQGTEKLFF.